Shown below are 31 T cell receptor beta chains from a single sample sequenced in a study of OX40 agonist ivuxolimab in advanced cancers. Method: immunoSEQ multiplex PCR; TCRdb's copy keeps in-frame clones and lacks some. The sample includes fewer than 85,000 clones, around 81% of them seen just once. The specimen comprised CD4+ or CD8+ T cells sorted from blood, sampled in a trial of the OX40 agonist ivuxolimab. These receptors came from an adult with an advanced solid tumor such as melanoma, head and neck, liver or kidney cancer.

The rearrangement joins TRBV5-1 to TRBJ1-1; D unresolved. CDR3 length equals 15 residues. Germline values: CDR1 SGHRS, CDR2 YFSETQ. V lost 2 bases and J 5 bases, leaving 16 bases between the germline ends. The CDR3 sequence is CASSFVAGVGTEAFF. In DNA, the CDR3 is TGCGCCAGCAGCTTTGTGGCGGGAGTTGGGACTGAAGCTTTCTTT.

V is TRBV28 and J is TRBJ2-6; TRBD1 might be the D (5 bases). Germline CDR1 is MDHEN and CDR2 is SYDVKM. The V end lost 0 bases, the J end lost 0 bases, and 12 bases lay between the germline ends. The CDR3 runs 18 residues. CDR3 DNA sequence: TGTGCCAGCAGTTTATGGCAGGACACCTTCTCTGGGGCCAACGTCCTGACTTTC. It encodes CASSLWQDTFSGANVLTF.

The J gene is TRBJ2-2, the V gene TRBV9; D not resolved. V lost 3 bases, J lost 0 bases, and 12 bases lay in between. The germline CDR1 and CDR2 sequences are SGDLS and YYNGEE. This CDR3 is 16 amino acids long. In nucleotides, the CDR3 is TGTGCCAGCAGCGCCCCGGCCAGCCCGAACACCGGGGAGCTGTTTTTT. Protein: CASSAPASPNTGELFF.

This clone has just a few counts. The V call is TRBV6-1, the J call TRBJ1-4; D call uncertain. Trimming took off 10 bases at V and 8 bases at J, with 8 bases between the two ends. The germline gives CDR1 MNHNS, CDR2 SASEGT. This CDR3 contains 10 residues. In nucleotides, the CDR3 is TGTGCCACGGAACGCGAAAAACTGTTTTTT. It yields the protein CATEREKLFF.

The V and J genes are TRBV27 and TRBJ2-5; no clear D. The CDR3 runs 13 residues. Germline V lookup: CDR1 MNHEY, CDR2 SMNVEV (reference sequence). Trimming took 6 bases from V and 2 from J, leaving 10 bases between them. The chain's CDR3 is CASRPASQETQYF. The CDR3 DNA reads TGTGCCAGCAGGCCGGCCTCACAAGAGACCCAGTACTTC.

The V gene is TRBV14, the J gene TRBJ1-3, with D unclear. The CDR3 has 13 residues. V lost 6 bases and J 0 bases, leaving 6 bases between the germline ends. From germline, CDR1 is SGHDN and CDR2 FVKESK. The CDR3 nucleotides read TGTGCCAGCAGTTTTGCCTCTGGAAACACCATATATTTT. The encoded protein is CASSFASGNTIYF.

The V and J genes are TRBV23-1 and TRBJ2-7; weak D call: TRBD1 (6 bases). TRBV23-1 is an ORF, with its function uncertain. There are 18 residues in the CDR3. Trimming took off 2 bases at V and 0 bases at J, with 20 bases between the two ends. CDR3 loop: CASSQPYTGTLSSYEQYV. The DNA of the CDR3 is TGCGCCAGCAGTCAACCTTATACCGGGACACTGAGCTCCTACGAGCAGTACGTC.

This rearrangement joins TRBV28 to TRBJ2-2; 9 bases match TRBD2. Germline lookup yields CDR1 MDHEN and CDR2 SYDVKM. The CDR3 is 14 residues long. Trimming removed 6 bases from V and 4 bases from J; junction bases left unmatched: 3. CDR3 in DNA: TGTGCCAGCAGCCCGACTAGCGGCACCGGGGAGCTGTTTTTT. This codes for CASSPTSGTGELFF.

V is TRBV10-3 and J is TRBJ1-1, with D hard to call. The V end was cut by 0 bases, the J end by 7 bases, with 6 bases between. The germline CDR1 and CDR2 sequences are ENHRY and SYGVKD. This CDR3 comprises 12 residues. This chain's CDR3 is CAISESRDEAFF. CDR3 DNA sequence: TGTGCCATCAGTGAGTCCCGGGATGAAGCTTTCTTT.

This chain joins TRBV28 and TRBJ1-5; D remains ambiguous. Germline CDR1 MDHEN, CDR2 SYDVKM. Deletions cut 3 bases from V and 7 bases from J, with 13 bases between. The CDR3 spans 14 residues. CDR3 nucleotides: TGTGCCAGCAGTTTGCGGCAGTTGGACCAGCCCCAGCATTTT. It specifies CASSLRQLDQPQHF.

This chain connects TRBV7-2 to TRBJ1-6, with 7 bases aligning to TRBD1. The CDR3 is 15 residues long. Looked up from germline, CDR1 is SGHTA and CDR2 is FQGNSA. J was trimmed by 9 bases and V by 2 bases; bases with no gene match: 7. The CDR3 nucleotides are TGTGCCAGCAGCTTACAACAGGGGCTGAGTTCACCCCTCCACTTT. This translates into CASSLQQGLSSPLHF.

CDR3 amino acids: CASSPQGGPDTDTQYF. For the CDR3, the DNA is TGCGCCAGCAGTCCCCAGGGGGGGCCGGACACAGATACGCAGTATTTT. The gene calls are TRBV10-2 and TRBJ2-3; either TRBD1 or TRBD2 may supply D (7 bases each). There are 16 residues in the CDR3. The ends were cut back, 5 bases at V and 2 bases at J, with 17 bases in the middle. Germline V CDR1 and CDR2: WSHSY, SAAADI.

The V call is TRBV6-5, the J call TRBJ2-3, with 7 bases aligning to TRBD2. J gave up 2 bases and V 0 bases, and 5 bases lay outside the gene matches. The CDR3 has 16 amino acids. From germline, CDR1 is MNHEY and CDR2 SVGAGI. CDR3 in DNA: TGTGCCAGCAGTTACTCCGCTAGCGGTCTCACAGATACGCAGTATTTT. It translates to CASSYSASGLTDTQYF.

The rearrangement links TRBV4-1 to TRBJ1-2; the match to TRBD1 covers 7 bases. The CDR3 has 16 amino acids. Germline CDR1 reads MGHRA; CDR2 reads YSYEKL. The V segment lost 2 bases and the J segment 4 bases; nucleotides outside the gene matches: 10. The CDR3 sequence: CASSQPQTGYRYGYTF. CDR3 nucleotides: TGCGCCAGCAGCCAACCCCAGACAGGGTACCGCTATGGCTACACCTTC.

The rearrangement uses TRBV19 and TRBJ1-5; 7 nucleotides align to TRBD1. This CDR3 comprises 15 residues. Germline V gives CDR1 LNHDA, CDR2 SQIVND (reference sequence). The ends lost 3 bases at V and 0 bases at J; junction bases unmatched: 2. CDR3 protein: CASSIQGGSNQPQHF. The CDR3 DNA follows: TGTGCCAGTAGTATTCAGGGGGGTAGCAATCAGCCCCAGCATTTT.

The rearrangement uses TRBV11-2 and TRBJ2-3; D tentatively fits TRBD1 or TRBD2 (5 bases each). Germline loops: CDR1 SGHAT, CDR2 FQNNGV. The CDR3 has 13 amino acids. The V and J ends lost 5 bases and 10 bases respectively, with 16 bases between them. The CDR3 is CASSVPGTPAQYF. In DNA, the CDR3 is TGTGCCAGCAGCGTCCCCGGGACCCCCGCGCAGTATTTT.

The table lists this clone with a few counts. This chain links TRBV20-1 with TRBJ1-1, with D hard to call. The CDR3 runs to 11 residues. V was cut by 3 bases and J by 4 bases, with 6 bases left in between. In germline, CDR1 is DFQATT, CDR2 SNEGSKA (reference sequence). The CDR3 reads CSARIPTEAFF. Written as DNA, the CDR3 is TGCAGTGCTAGGATCCCCACTGAAGCTTTCTTT.

This clone was seen just once. The rearrangement links TRBV18 to TRBJ1-1; D may be TRBD1 (5 bases). CDR3 length equals 14 residues. Trimming took 1 base from V and 4 from J, leaving 10 bases between them. Germline CDR1 is KGHSH and CDR2 is LQKENI. CDR3 region: CASSPLPGLTEAFF. The CDR3 DNA is TGTGCCAGCTCACCACTCCCGGGACTCACTGAAGCTTTCTTT.

The chain uses TRBV2 and TRBJ2-3, with D unclear. In germline, CDR1 is SNHLY, CDR2 FYNNEI. This CDR3 has 14 residues. Trimming removed 7 bases from V and 1 base from J, with 12 bases in between. The DNA of the CDR3 is TGTGCCAGCAAGGTATCTGTGGGCACAGATACGCAGTATTTT. This codes for CASKVSVGTDTQYF.

As regards this clone: An end of the junction does not agree with germline; a read error may underlie this. The rearrangement links TRBV7-9 to TRBJ2-5; D is possibly TRBD1 (5 bases). The CDR3 sequence is 13 residues long. CDR1 is SEHNR, CDR2 FQNEAQ, per germline (reference sequence). CDR3 DNA sequence: TGTGCCAGCAGCTTAGTGGGGCAAGAGGCCCAGTACTTC. It specifies CASSLVGQEAQYF.

The chain has TRBV7-2 and TRBJ1-5; D is perhaps TRBD1 (5 bases). V lost 5 bases and J lost 4, with 9 bases in between. The CDR3 contains 13 residues. Looked up from germline, CDR1 is SGHTA and CDR2 is FQGNSA. CDR3 coding DNA: TGTGCCAGCAGCAAGGGACCTAATCAGCCCCAGCATTTT. It yields the protein CASSKGPNQPQHF. The full variable domain, completed using reference TRBV7-2 and TRBJ1-5, is GAGVSQSPSNKVTEKGKDVELRCDPISGHTALYWYRQSLGQGLEFLIYFQGNSAPDKSGLPSDRFSAERTGGSVSTLTIQRTQQEDSAVYLCASSKGPNQPQHFGDGTRLSIL.

The chain has TRBV27 and TRBJ2-7; possible D gene TRBD2, 6 bases. CDR1 MNHEY and CDR2 SMNVEV come from the germline V gene (reference sequence). The CDR3 extends over 13 amino acids. With 2 bases removed from V and 2 bases from J, the gap between germline ends came to 7 bases. CDR3 sequence: CASSLSGPYEQYF. The DNA for the CDR3 is TGTGCCAGCAGTTTAAGCGGGCCCTACGAGCAGTACTTC.

The rearrangement joins TRBV19 to TRBJ2-1, with D perhaps TRBD2 (6 bases). This CDR3 has 11 residues. V was shortened by 3 bases and J by 15 bases, with 12 bases between the two germline ends. The V gene's germline CDR1 is LNHDA and CDR2 SQIVND (reference sequence). The CDR3 sequence: CASSMGLETFF. CDR3 coding DNA: TGTGCCAGTAGTATGGGACTCGAAACGTTCTTC.

This chain uses TRBV5-4 with TRBJ1-2; no clear D gene. Germline-derived CDR1 and CDR2 are SGHNT and YYREEE (reference sequence). The CDR3 is 18 amino acids. Trimming left V 1 base short and J 0 bases short, with 19 bases between. In DNA form, the CDR3 reads TGTGCCAGCAGCTTGAGATCAGTCCTCTCCCTTTCTAACTATGGCTACACCTTC. Amino acid sequence: CASSLRSVLSLSNYGYTF. Full variable domain (rest looked up from reference TRBV5-4 and TRBJ1-2): ETGVTQSPTHLIKTRGQQVTLRCSSQSGHNTVSWYQQALGQGPQFIFQYYREEENGRGNFPPRFSGLQFPNYSSELNVNALELDDSALYLCASSLRSVLSLSNYGYTFGSGTRLTVV.

The chain links TRBV5-1 to TRBJ2-1; 9 bases agree with TRBD1. Trimming cost V 0 bases and J 4 bases; bases outside gene matches: 8. The CDR3 is 17 residues long. Germline-derived CDR1 and CDR2 are SGHRS and YFSETQ. The CDR3: CASSLVPTGGPYNEQFF. The CDR3 region has the DNA TGCGCCAGCAGCTTGGTGCCCACAGGGGGCCCATACAATGAGCAGTTCTTC.

The chain has TRBV5-1 and TRBJ1-3; 7 nucleotides line up with TRBD1. Germline loops: CDR1 SGHRS, CDR2 YFSETQ. V gave up 1 base and J gave up 2 bases; unmatched junction bases: 0. CDR3 size: 14 residues. The CDR3: CASSLTGAGNTIYF. CDR3 sequence (DNA): TGCGCCAGCAGCTTGACAGGGGCTGGAAACACCATATATTTT.

The V gene is TRBV29-1, the J gene TRBJ2-3; D gene ambiguous. The germline V gene encodes CDR1 SQVTM and CDR2 ANQGSEA. This CDR3 comprises 12 residues. Trimming pared 3 bases from V and 0 bases from J, leaving 4 bases between. The CDR3 region is CSVEVSTDTQYF. The DNA for the CDR3 is TGCAGCGTTGAGGTTAGCACAGATACGCAGTATTTT.

About this clone itself: The same CDR3 is also encoded by other DNA sequences in this sample. The chain has TRBV2 and TRBJ1-1, with 7 positions matching TRBD1. The CDR3 is 13 amino acids. Per germline, CDR1 SNHLY and CDR2 FYNNEI. Trimming removed 4 bases from V and 3 bases from J; junction bases left unmatched: 2. CDR3 loop: CASSVTGYTEAFF. The CDR3 coding sequence is TGTGCCAGCAGTGTGACAGGGTACACTGAAGCTTTCTTT.

This chain joins TRBV23-1 and TRBJ1-5; D is unresolved. TRBV23-1 is recorded as an ORF, its role being uncertain. Trimming removed 8 bases at V and 6 bases at J, with 8 bases between. The CDR3 extends over 11 amino acids. The DNA of the CDR3 is TGCGCCAGCGGAGGGTGTCAGCCCCAGCATTTT. Its protein product is CASGGCQPQHF.

The chain recombines TRBV6-1 with TRBJ2-3; unclear D gene. From germline, CDR1 is MNHNS and CDR2 SASEGT. CDR3 size: 12 residues. Deletions cut 7 bases from V and 5 bases from J, with 10 bases between. The CDR3 nucleotides are TGTGCCAGCACCCTCCTCCGAGATACGCAGTATTTT. This translates into CASTLLRDTQYF.

In this sample, this clone turned up once. The genes are TRBV28 and TRBJ2-3, with TRBD2 identical over 10 bases. Germline V CDR1 and CDR2: MDHEN, SYDVKM. This CDR3 is 17 amino acids long. The V segment lost 6 bases and the J segment 3 bases; nucleotides outside the gene matches: 12. CDR3 coding DNA: TGTGCCAGCAGCCCGATCAACGAGCGGGAGGGGACAGATACGCAGTATTTT. Its protein product is CASSPINEREGTDTQYF. The complete variable domain, with remaining parts taken from reference TRBV28 and TRBJ2-3, reads DVKVTQSSRYLVKRTGEKVFLECVQDMDHENMFWYRQDPGLGLRLIYFSYDVKMKEKGDIPEGYSVSREKKERFSLILESASTNQTSMYLCASSPINEREGTDTQYFGPGTRLTVL.